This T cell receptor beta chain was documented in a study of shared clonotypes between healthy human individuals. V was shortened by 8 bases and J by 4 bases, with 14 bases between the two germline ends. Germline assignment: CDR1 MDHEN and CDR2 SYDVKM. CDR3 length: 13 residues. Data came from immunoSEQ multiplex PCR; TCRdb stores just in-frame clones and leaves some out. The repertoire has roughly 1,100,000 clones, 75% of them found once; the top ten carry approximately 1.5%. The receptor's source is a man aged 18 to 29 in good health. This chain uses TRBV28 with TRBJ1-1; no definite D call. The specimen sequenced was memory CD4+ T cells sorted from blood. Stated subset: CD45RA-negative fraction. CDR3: CASSREGRTEAFF. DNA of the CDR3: TGTGCCAGCTCAAGGGAGGGCCGCACTGAAGCTTTCTTT.